A selection of T cell receptor beta chains follows, all from one sample in a study of T-cell reconstitution after alpha-beta-depleted transplantation in children. TCRdb recomputed calls from the PCR reads with MiXCR, one row per CDR3 protein. In the table there are about 540,000 distinct CDR3 sequences, approximately 16% of which are singletons. The sequencing here drew on PBMCs from the stem cell graft donor, taken from the stem cell graft. These receptors all stem from a human donor who donated a stem cell graft to a child with acute lymphoblastic leukemia. Both conserved end residues are part of each CDR3. The D gene is left open where the match is weak. Not all rows give a size; the values are once, few, many and, for expanded clones, a class.

d_gene: TRBD1
len: 14
v_gene: TRBV12-3/TRBV12-4
abundance: few
j_gene: TRBJ2-1
CDR3aa: CASTLTGKGDEQFF
CDR3nt: TGTGCCAGCACCCTGACAGGGAAGGGAGATGAGCAGTTCTTC

d_gene: .
len: 15
v_gene: TRBV20-1
abundance: few
j_gene: TRBJ2-7
CDR3aa: CSARDRVGPTYEQYF
CDR3nt: TGCAGTGCTAGAGACCGGGTAGGGCCTACCTACGAGCAGTACTTC

d_gene: TRBD1
len: 13
v_gene: TRBV12-3/TRBV12-4
abundance: .
j_gene: TRBJ2-4
CDR3aa: CASSLDRGGIQYF
CDR3nt: TGTGCCAGCAGTCTTGACAGGGGTGGCATTCAGTACTTC

d_gene: .
len: 13
v_gene: TRBV19
abundance: .
j_gene: TRBJ2-2
CDR3aa: CASSMGALGELFF
CDR3nt: TGTGCCAGTAGTATGGGTGCTCTAGGGGAGCTGTTTTTT

d_gene: .
len: 14
v_gene: TRBV27
abundance: .
j_gene: TRBJ1-1
CDR3aa: CASSFGQPNTEAFF
CDR3nt: TGTGCCAGCAGTTTCGGACAGCCGAACACTGAAGCTTTCTTT

d_gene: .
len: 12
v_gene: TRBV7-9
abundance: few
j_gene: TRBJ1-2
CDR3aa: CASVGGPRGYTF
CDR3nt: TGTGCCAGCGTTGGGGGACCCCGGGGCTACACCTTC

d_gene: .
len: 15
v_gene: TRBV12-3/TRBV12-4
abundance: .
j_gene: TRBJ2-5
CDR3aa: CASSLIAQVSETQYF
CDR3nt: TGTGCCAGCAGTTTAATAGCGCAGGTGTCGGAGACCCAGTACTTC

d_gene: TRBD1
len: 14
v_gene: TRBV3-1
abundance: .
j_gene: TRBJ1-4
CDR3aa: CASSQTGGDEKLFF
CDR3nt: TGTGCCAGCAGCCAGACAGGGGGGGACGAAAAACTGTTTTTT

d_gene: TRBD2
len: 15
v_gene: TRBV7-2
abundance: few
j_gene: TRBJ2-3
CDR3aa: CASSSGGSSADTQYF
CDR3nt: TGTGCCAGCAGCTCGGGCGGGAGTAGCGCAGATACGCAGTATTTT

d_gene: .
len: 13
v_gene: TRBV10-3
abundance: few
j_gene: TRBJ2-2
CDR3aa: CAISGVETGELFF
CDR3nt: TGTGCCATCAGTGGTGTAGAGACCGGGGAGCTGTTTTTT

d_gene: .
len: 14
v_gene: TRBV4-1
abundance: .
j_gene: TRBJ1-2
CDR3aa: CASSQDRDFYGYTF
CDR3nt: TGCGCCAGCAGCCAAGACCGGGACTTCTATGGCTACACCTTC

d_gene: TRBD1
len: 14
v_gene: TRBV3-1
abundance: .
j_gene: TRBJ1-2
CDR3aa: CASSQYRGVYGYTF
CDR3nt: TGTGCCAGCAGCCAATACAGGGGCGTCTATGGCTACACCTTC

d_gene: TRBD2
len: 14
v_gene: TRBV19
abundance: .
j_gene: TRBJ2-7
CDR3aa: CASSWASGSNEQYF
CDR3nt: TGTGCCAGTAGTTGGGCTAGCGGGAGCAACGAGCAGTACTTC

d_gene: .
len: 13
v_gene: TRBV4-1
abundance: many
j_gene: TRBJ2-7
CDR3aa: CASSQETINEQYF
CDR3nt: TGCGCCAGCAGCCAAGAGACTATTAACGAGCAGTACTTC

d_gene: TRBD1
len: 16
v_gene: TRBV29-1
abundance: few
j_gene: TRBJ2-5
CDR3aa: CSALKVLGQAQETQYF
CDR3nt: TGCAGCGCCCTTAAAGTACTGGGACAGGCGCAAGAGACCCAGTACTTC

d_gene: .
len: 16
v_gene: TRBV12-3/TRBV12-4
abundance: few
j_gene: TRBJ2-6
CDR3aa: CASSLMEGPGANVLTF
CDR3nt: TGTGCCAGCAGTTTAATGGAGGGGCCTGGGGCCAACGTCCTGACTTTC

d_gene: TRBD1
len: 14
v_gene: TRBV7-8
abundance: .
j_gene: TRBJ1-2
CDR3aa: CASSMGQGARGYTF
CDR3nt: TGTGCCAGCAGCATGGGACAGGGGGCGCGTGGCTACACCTTC

d_gene: TRBD2
len: 16
v_gene: TRBV7-3
abundance: .
j_gene: TRBJ2-3
CDR3aa: CASSLTSGISTDTQYF
CDR3nt: TGTGCCAGCAGCTTGACTAGCGGGATCAGCACAGATACGCAGTATTTT

d_gene: TRBD2
len: 18
v_gene: TRBV20-1
abundance: few
j_gene: TRBJ2-7
CDR3aa: CSARPGGFSSGSYYEQYF
CDR3nt: TGCAGTGCTAGACCGGGAGGATTCTCTAGCGGGAGTTACTACGAGCAGTACTTC

d_gene: TRBD2
len: 17
v_gene: TRBV4-1
abundance: few
j_gene: TRBJ2-5
CDR3aa: CASSHRRLAGRGETQYF
CDR3nt: TGCGCCAGCAGCCATCGTAGACTAGCGGGAAGGGGGGAGACCCAGTACTTC

d_gene: TRBD2
len: 15
v_gene: TRBV6-1
abundance: .
j_gene: TRBJ2-5
CDR3aa: CASSMTSGDQETQYF
CDR3nt: TGTGCCAGCAGTATGACTAGCGGGGATCAAGAGACCCAGTACTTC

d_gene: .
len: 15
v_gene: TRBV30
abundance: .
j_gene: TRBJ2-2
CDR3aa: CAWSNNRVNTGELFF
CDR3nt: TGTGCCTGGAGTAATAACAGGGTTAACACCGGGGAGCTGTTTTTT

d_gene: TRBD2
len: 15
v_gene: TRBV19
abundance: few
j_gene: TRBJ2-7
CDR3aa: CASSILLAETYEQYF
CDR3nt: TGTGCCAGTAGTATCTTGCTAGCGGAAACCTACGAGCAGTACTTC

d_gene: .
len: 14
v_gene: TRBV20-1
abundance: few
j_gene: TRBJ2-3
CDR3aa: CSARLVTSTDTQYF
CDR3nt: TGCAGTGCTCGACTAGTGACTAGCACAGATACGCAGTATTTT

d_gene: .
len: 13
v_gene: TRBV18
abundance: few
j_gene: TRBJ2-7
CDR3aa: CASSPGVRGEQYF
CDR3nt: TGTGCCAGCTCACCAGGGGTTCGTGGCGAGCAGTACTTC

d_gene: TRBD1
len: 16
v_gene: TRBV10-3
abundance: .
j_gene: TRBJ2-1
CDR3aa: CAISAPGGVSYNEQFF
CDR3nt: TGTGCCATCAGTGCCCCAGGGGGCGTCTCCTACAATGAGCAGTTCTTC

d_gene: TRBD2
len: 16
v_gene: TRBV11-3
abundance: .
j_gene: TRBJ2-2
CDR3aa: CASSPGLAGGKAELFF
CDR3nt: TGTGCCAGCAGCCCAGGACTAGCGGGAGGTAAAGCGGAGCTGTTTTTT

d_gene: TRBD2
len: 14
v_gene: TRBV9
abundance: few
j_gene: TRBJ2-7
CDR3aa: CASSVVGRADEQYF
CDR3nt: TGTGCCAGCAGCGTAGTCGGGAGGGCCGACGAGCAGTACTTC

d_gene: .
len: 14
v_gene: TRBV7-9
abundance: .
j_gene: TRBJ2-1
CDR3aa: CASSLLTGVNEQFF
CDR3nt: TGTGCCAGCAGCCTCCTCACGGGGGTAAATGAGCAGTTCTTC

d_gene: .
len: 16
v_gene: TRBV5-1
abundance: few
j_gene: TRBJ2-3
CDR3aa: CASSSRGPNPTDTQYF
CDR3nt: TGCGCCAGCAGCTCCAGGGGACCCAACCCCACAGATACGCAGTATTTT

d_gene: TRBD1
len: 14
v_gene: TRBV5-1
abundance: few
j_gene: TRBJ2-3
CDR3aa: CASSTDRYTDTQYF
CDR3nt: TGCGCCAGCAGCACGGACAGGTACACAGATACGCAGTATTTT

d_gene: TRBD2
len: 16
v_gene: TRBV7-9
abundance: .
j_gene: TRBJ2-1
CDR3aa: CASSPRTSGSANEQFF
CDR3nt: TGTGCCAGCAGCCCGAGGACTAGCGGGAGCGCGAATGAGCAGTTCTTC

d_gene: .
len: 13
v_gene: TRBV20-1
abundance: few
j_gene: TRBJ1-1
CDR3aa: CSAPGQTNTEAFF
CDR3nt: TGCAGTGCCCCGGGCCAAACGAACACTGAAGCTTTCTTT

d_gene: .
len: 18
v_gene: TRBV6-1
abundance: .
j_gene: TRBJ2-3
CDR3aa: CASSEAVGGTLSTDTQYF
CDR3nt: TGTGCCAGCAGTGAAGCCGTCGGAGGGACTTTGAGCACAGATACGCAGTATTTT

d_gene: TRBD2
len: 16
v_gene: TRBV27
abundance: few
j_gene: TRBJ2-1
CDR3aa: CASSPLAGGTYNEQFF
CDR3nt: TGTGCCAGCAGTCCTCTAGCGGGAGGAACGTACAATGAGCAGTTCTTC

d_gene: .
len: 13
v_gene: TRBV4-2
abundance: .
j_gene: TRBJ2-7
CDR3aa: CAISPGTTCEQYF
CDR3nt: TGTGCCATCAGCCCCGGGACAACCTGCGAGCAGTACTTC

d_gene: .
len: 16
v_gene: TRBV7-2
abundance: few
j_gene: TRBJ2-1
CDR3aa: CASSLGGSRSYNEQFF
CDR3nt: TGTGCCAGCAGTTTAGGGGGGTCTAGGTCGTACAATGAGCAGTTCTTC

d_gene: TRBD2
len: 13
v_gene: TRBV20-1
abundance: .
j_gene: TRBJ2-1
CDR3aa: CSATSGNFNEQFF
CDR3nt: TGCAGTGCGACTAGCGGGAATTTCAATGAGCAGTTCTTC

d_gene: TRBD1
len: 15
v_gene: TRBV7-3
abundance: few
j_gene: TRBJ1-2
CDR3aa: CASSLTGTADYGYTF
CDR3nt: TGTGCCAGCAGCTTAACAGGGACAGCCGACTATGGCTACACCTTC

d_gene: .
len: 13
v_gene: TRBV12-3/TRBV12-4
abundance: few
j_gene: TRBJ2-2
CDR3aa: CASNVDGTGELFF
CDR3nt: TGTGCCAGCAACGTCGACGGCACCGGGGAGCTGTTTTTT

d_gene: TRBD1
len: 15
v_gene: TRBV12-3/TRBV12-4
abundance: few
j_gene: TRBJ2-7
CDR3aa: CASRDGTGVTYEQYF
CDR3nt: TGTGCCAGCAGGGATGGGACAGGGGTGACCTACGAGCAGTACTTC

d_gene: .
len: 15
v_gene: TRBV5-1
abundance: few
j_gene: TRBJ2-7
CDR3aa: CASSLPPWRGREQYF
CDR3nt: TGCGCCAGCAGCTTACCCCCGTGGAGGGGGCGGGAGCAGTACTTC

d_gene: .
len: 14
v_gene: TRBV20-1
abundance: few
j_gene: TRBJ2-1
CDR3aa: CSASVVYRENEQFF
CDR3nt: TGCAGTGCTAGCGTTGTATACCGGGAGAATGAGCAGTTCTTC

d_gene: TRBD1
len: 14
v_gene: TRBV12-3/TRBV12-4
abundance: few
j_gene: TRBJ2-1
CDR3aa: CASKTGQGSNEQFF
CDR3nt: TGTGCCAGCAAAACGGGACAGGGGAGCAATGAGCAGTTCTTC

d_gene: .
len: 12
v_gene: TRBV12-5
abundance: few
j_gene: TRBJ2-7
CDR3aa: CASGLDSYEQYF
CDR3nt: TGTGCTAGTGGTTTGGACTCCTACGAGCAGTACTTC

d_gene: TRBD1
len: 15
v_gene: TRBV5-1
abundance: .
j_gene: TRBJ2-5
CDR3aa: CASSPLDREEETQYF
CDR3nt: TGCGCCAGCAGCCCACTGGACAGGGAAGAAGAGACCCAGTACTTC